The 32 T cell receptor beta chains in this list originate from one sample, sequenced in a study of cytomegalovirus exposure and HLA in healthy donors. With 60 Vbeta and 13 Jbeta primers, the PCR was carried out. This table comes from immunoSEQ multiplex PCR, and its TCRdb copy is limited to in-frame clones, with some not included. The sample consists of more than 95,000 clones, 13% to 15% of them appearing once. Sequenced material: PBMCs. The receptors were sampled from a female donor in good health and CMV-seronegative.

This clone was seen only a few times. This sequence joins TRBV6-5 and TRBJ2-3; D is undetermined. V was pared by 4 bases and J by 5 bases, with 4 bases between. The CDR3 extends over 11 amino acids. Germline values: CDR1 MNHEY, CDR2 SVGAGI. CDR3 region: CASSFLDTQYF. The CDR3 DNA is TGTGCCAGCAGTTTCTTAGATACGCAGTATTTT.

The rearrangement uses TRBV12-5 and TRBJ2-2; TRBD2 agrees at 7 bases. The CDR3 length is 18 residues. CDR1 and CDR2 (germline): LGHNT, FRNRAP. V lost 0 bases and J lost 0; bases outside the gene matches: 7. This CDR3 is CASGLVRSGTTNTGELFF. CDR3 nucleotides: TGTGCTAGTGGTTTGGTAAGAAGCGGGACTACGAACACCGGGGAGCTGTTTTTT.

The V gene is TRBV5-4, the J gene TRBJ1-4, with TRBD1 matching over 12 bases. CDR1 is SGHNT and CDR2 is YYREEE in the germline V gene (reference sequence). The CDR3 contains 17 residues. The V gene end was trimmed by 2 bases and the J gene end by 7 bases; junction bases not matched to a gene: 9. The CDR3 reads CASSFPGQGASGEKLFF. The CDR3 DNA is TGTGCCAGCAGCTTTCCGGGACAGGGGGCGTCGGGTGAAAAACTGTTTTTT.

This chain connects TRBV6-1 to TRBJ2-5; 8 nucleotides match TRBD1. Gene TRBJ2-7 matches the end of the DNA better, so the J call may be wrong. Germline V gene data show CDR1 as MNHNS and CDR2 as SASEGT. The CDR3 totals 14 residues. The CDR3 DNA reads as TGTGCCAGCAGTGCAAGGACAGGGACCTACGAGCAGTACTTC. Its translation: CASSARTGTYEQYF.

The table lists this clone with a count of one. CDR3 DNA: TGTGCCAGCAAACAAGTGGAGCTTTTAGGTGAGCAGTTCTTC. The encoded protein is CASKQVELLGEQFF. V is TRBV7-2 and J is TRBJ2-1; D unresolved. The V and J ends lost 7 bases and 9 bases respectively, with 19 bases between them. There are 14 residues in the CDR3. Germline CDR1 SGHTA, CDR2 FQGNSA.

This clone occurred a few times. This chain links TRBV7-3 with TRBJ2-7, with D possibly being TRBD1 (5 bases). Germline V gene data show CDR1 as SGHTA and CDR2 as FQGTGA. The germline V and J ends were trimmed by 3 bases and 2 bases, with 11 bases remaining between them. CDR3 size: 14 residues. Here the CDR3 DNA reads TGTGCCAGCAGCTTCCCCAGGGATACCTACGAGCAGTACTTC. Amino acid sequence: CASSFPRDTYEQYF. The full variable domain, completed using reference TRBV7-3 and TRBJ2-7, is GAGVSQTPSNKVTEKGKYVELRCDPISGHTALYWYRQSLGQGPEFLIYFQGTGAADDSGLPNDRFFAVRPEGSVSTLKIQRTERGDSAVYLCASSFPRDTYEQYFGPGTRLTVT.

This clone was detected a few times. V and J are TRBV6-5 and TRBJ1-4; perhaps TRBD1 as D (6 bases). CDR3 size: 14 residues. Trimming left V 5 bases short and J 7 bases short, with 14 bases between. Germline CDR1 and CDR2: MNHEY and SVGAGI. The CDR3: CASSRTVSSEKLFF. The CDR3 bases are TGTGCCAGCAGTCGGACAGTATCGAGTGAAAAACTGTTTTTT.

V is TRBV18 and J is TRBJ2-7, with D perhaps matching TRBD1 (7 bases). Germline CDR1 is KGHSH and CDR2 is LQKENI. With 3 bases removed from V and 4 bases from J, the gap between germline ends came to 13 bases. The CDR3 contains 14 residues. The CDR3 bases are TGTGCCAGCTCACCTACAGGGGAGGCATACGAGCAGTACTTC. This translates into CASSPTGEAYEQYF.

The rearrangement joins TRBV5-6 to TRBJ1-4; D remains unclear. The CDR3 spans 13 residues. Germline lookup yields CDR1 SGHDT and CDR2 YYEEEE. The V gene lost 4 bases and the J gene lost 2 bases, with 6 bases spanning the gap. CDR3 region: CASSPSTNEKLFF. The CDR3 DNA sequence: TGTGCCAGCAGCCCTAGTACTAATGAAAAACTGTTTTTT.

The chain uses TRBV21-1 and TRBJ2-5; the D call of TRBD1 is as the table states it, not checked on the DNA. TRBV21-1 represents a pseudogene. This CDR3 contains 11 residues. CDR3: CAARIQETQYF. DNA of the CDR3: TGTGCGGCCAGGATCCAAGAGACCCAGTACTTC.

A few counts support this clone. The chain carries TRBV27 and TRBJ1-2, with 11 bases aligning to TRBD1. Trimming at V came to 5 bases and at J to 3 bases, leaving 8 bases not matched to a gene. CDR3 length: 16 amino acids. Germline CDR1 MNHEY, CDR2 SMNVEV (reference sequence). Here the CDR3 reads CASSKIGTGGDYGYTF. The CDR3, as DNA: TGTGCCAGCAGTAAAATTGGGACAGGGGGTGACTATGGCTACACCTTC.

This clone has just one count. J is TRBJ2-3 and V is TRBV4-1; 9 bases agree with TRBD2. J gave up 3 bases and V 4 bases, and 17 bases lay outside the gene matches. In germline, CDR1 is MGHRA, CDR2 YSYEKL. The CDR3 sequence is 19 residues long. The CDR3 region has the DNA TGCGCCAGCAGCCCCCGTTCGTGGTATATGGCGGGGGGGACAGATACGCAGTATTTT. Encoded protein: CASSPRSWYMAGGTDTQYF.

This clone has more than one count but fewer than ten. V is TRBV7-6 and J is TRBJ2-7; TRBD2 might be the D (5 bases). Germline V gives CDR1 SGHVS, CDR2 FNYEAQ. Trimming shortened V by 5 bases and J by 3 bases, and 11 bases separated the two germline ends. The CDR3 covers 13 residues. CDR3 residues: CASSAQSGYEQYF. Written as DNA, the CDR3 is TGTGCCAGCAGCGCACAGAGCGGCTACGAGCAGTACTTC.

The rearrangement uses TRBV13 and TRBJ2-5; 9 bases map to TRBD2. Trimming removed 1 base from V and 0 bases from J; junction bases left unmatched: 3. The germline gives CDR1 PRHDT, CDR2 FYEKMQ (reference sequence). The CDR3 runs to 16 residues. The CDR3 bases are TGTGCCAGCAGCTTAGAGCGGGGGGCAAACCAAGAGACCCAGTACTTC. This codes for CASSLERGANQETQYF.

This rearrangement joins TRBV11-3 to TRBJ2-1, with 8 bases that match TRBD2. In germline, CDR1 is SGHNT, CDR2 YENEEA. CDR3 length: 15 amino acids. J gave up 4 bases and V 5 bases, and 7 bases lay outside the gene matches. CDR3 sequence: CASSISGGPYNEQFF. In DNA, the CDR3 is TGTGCCAGCAGCATAAGCGGGGGCCCGTACAATGAGCAGTTCTTC.

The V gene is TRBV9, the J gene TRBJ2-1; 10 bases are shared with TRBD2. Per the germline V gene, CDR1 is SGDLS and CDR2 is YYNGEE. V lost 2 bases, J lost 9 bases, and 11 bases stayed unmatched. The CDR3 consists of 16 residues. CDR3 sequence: CASSVVGAPSGSEQFF. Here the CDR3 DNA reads TGTGCCAGCAGCGTGGTGGGTGCTCCTAGCGGGAGTGAGCAGTTCTTC.

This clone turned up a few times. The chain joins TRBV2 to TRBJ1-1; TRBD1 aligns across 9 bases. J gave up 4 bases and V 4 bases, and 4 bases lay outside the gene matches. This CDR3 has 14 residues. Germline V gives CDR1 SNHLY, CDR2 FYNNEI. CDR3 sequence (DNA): TGTGCCAGCAGTGGCGACAGGGGGGCCACTGAAGCTTTCTTT. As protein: CASSGDRGATEAFF.

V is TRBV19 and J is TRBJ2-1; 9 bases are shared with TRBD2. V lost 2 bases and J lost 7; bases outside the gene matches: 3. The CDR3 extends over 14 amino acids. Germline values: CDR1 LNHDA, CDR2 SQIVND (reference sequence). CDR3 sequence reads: CASSIPGLANEQFF. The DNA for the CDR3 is TGTGCCAGTAGTATACCGGGACTAGCAAATGAGCAGTTCTTC.

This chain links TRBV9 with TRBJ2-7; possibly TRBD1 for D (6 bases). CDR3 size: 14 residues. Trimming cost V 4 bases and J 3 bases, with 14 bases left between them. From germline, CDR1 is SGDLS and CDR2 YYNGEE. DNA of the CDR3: TGTGCCAGCAGCCGGGACCCAGGGGACTACGAGCAGTACTTC. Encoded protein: CASSRDPGDYEQYF. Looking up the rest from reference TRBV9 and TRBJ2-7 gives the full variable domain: DSGVTQTPKHLITATGQRVTLRCSPRSGDLSVYWYQQSLDQGLQFLIQYYNGEERAKGNILERFSAQQFPDLHSELNLSSLELGDSALYFCASSRDPGDYEQYFGPGTRLTVT.

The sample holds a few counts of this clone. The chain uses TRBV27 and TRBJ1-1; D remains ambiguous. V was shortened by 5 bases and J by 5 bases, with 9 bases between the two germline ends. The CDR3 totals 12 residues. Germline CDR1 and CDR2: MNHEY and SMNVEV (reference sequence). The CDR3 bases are TGTGCCAGCAGTCTTTCGGGTACTGAAGCTTTCTTT. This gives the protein CASSLSGTEAFF.

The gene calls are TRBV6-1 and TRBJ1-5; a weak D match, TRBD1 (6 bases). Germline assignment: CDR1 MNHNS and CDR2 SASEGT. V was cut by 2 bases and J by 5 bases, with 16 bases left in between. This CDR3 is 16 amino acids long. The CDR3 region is CASSELGGRGYQPQHF. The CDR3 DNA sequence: TGTGCCAGCAGTGAATTGGGGGGGCGTGGGTATCAGCCCCAGCATTTT.

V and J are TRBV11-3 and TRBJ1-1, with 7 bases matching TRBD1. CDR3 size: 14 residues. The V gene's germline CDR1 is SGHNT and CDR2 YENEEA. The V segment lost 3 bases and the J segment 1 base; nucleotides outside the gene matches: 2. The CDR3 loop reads CASSLTGTNTEAFF. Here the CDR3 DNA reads TGTGCCAGCAGCTTGACAGGGACGAACACTGAAGCTTTCTTT.

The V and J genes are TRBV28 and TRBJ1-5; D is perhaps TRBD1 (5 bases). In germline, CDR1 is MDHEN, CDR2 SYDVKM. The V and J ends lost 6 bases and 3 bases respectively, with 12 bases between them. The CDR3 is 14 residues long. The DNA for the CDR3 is TGTGCCAGCAGCCCAAGACAGCTCAATCAGCCCCAGCATTTT. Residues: CASSPRQLNQPQHF. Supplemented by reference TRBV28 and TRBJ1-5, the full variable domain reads DVKVTQSSRYLVKRTGEKVFLECVQDMDHENMFWYRQDPGLGLRLIYFSYDVKMKEKGDIPEGYSVSREKKERFSLILESASTNQTSMYLCASSPRQLNQPQHFGDGTRLSIL.

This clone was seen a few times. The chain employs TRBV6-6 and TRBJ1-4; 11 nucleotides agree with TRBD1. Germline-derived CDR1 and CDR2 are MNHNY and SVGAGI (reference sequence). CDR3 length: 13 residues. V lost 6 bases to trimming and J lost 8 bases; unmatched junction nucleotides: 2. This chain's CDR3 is CASSGTGGEKLFF. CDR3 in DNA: TGTGCCAGCAGCGGGACAGGGGGGGAAAAACTGTTTTTT.

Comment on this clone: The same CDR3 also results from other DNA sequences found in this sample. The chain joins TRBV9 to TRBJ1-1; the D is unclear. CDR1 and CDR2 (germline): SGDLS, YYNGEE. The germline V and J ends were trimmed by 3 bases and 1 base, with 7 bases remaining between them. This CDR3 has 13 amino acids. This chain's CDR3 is CASSGTTNTEAFF. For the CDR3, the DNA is TGTGCCAGCAGCGGAACAACGAACACTGAAGCTTTCTTT.

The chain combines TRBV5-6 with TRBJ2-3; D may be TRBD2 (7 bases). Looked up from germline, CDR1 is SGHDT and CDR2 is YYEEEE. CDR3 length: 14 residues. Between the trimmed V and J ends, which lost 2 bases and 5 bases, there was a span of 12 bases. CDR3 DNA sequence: TGTGCCAGCAGCTTAAGAGGGGGGGTAGATACGCAGTATTTT. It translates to CASSLRGGVDTQYF.

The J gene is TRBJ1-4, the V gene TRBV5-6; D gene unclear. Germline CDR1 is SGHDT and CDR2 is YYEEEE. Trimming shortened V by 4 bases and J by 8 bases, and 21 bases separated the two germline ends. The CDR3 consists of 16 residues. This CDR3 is CASSPRLPGAQEKLFF. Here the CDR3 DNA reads TGTGCCAGCAGCCCTCGCCTTCCGGGAGCACAAGAAAAACTGTTTTTT.

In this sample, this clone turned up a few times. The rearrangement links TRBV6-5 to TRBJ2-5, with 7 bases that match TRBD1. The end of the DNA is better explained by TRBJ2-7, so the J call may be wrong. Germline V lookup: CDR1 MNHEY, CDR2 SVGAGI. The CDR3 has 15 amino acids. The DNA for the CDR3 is TGTGCCAGCAGTAACTACAGGGGCTCCGTCTACGAGCAGTACTTC. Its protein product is CASSNYRGSVYEQYF.

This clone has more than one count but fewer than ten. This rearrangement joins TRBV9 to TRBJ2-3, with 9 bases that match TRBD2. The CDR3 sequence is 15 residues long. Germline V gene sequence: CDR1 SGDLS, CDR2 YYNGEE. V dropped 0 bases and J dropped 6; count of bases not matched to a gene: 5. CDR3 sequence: CASSVATSGLDTQYF. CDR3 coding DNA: TGTGCCAGCAGCGTAGCTACTAGCGGGTTGGATACGCAGTATTTT.

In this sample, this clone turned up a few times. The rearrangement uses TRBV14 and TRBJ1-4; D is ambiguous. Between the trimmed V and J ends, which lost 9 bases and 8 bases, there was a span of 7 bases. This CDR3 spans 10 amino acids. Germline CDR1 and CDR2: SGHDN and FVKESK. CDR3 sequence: CARLAEKLFF. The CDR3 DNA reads TGTGCCAGGTTAGCCGAAAAACTGTTTTTT.

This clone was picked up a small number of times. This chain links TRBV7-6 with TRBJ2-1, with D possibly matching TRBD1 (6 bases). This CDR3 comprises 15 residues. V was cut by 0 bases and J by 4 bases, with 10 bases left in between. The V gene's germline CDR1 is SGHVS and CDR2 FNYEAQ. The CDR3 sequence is CASSLAGQPYNEQFF. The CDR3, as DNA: TGTGCCAGCAGCTTAGCCGGACAGCCTTACAATGAGCAGTTCTTC.

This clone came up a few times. For the CDR3, the DNA is TGTGCCAGTAGTATGGTTCCGGGACAGGGCTACGAGCAGTACTTC. It translates to CASSMVPGQGYEQYF. J is TRBJ2-7 and V is TRBV19; 9 bases fit TRBD1. CDR3 size: 15 residues. V shed 3 bases and J 3 bases; nucleotides not matched to a gene: 6. CDR1 is LNHDA, CDR2 SQIVND, per germline (reference sequence).